Below, 18 T cell receptor beta chains from the same sample are listed, as sequenced in a study. TCRdb ran MiXCR on the 5' RACE reads and lists one entry per CDR3 protein. The sample lists 50,000 to 60,000 distinct CDR3 sequences; roughly 20% were seen once. Cells sorted as Tregs were CD4+, CD25+ and CD127-/low. Material for sequencing was tumor-infiltrating Tregs sorted from the breast tumor. The receptors stem from a female donor with breast cancer.

Only a few counts were recorded for this clonotype. This chain joins TRBV6-2 or TRBV6-3 and TRBJ1-5; possible D gene TRBD1, 6 bases. Germline assignment: CDR1 MNHEY and CDR2 SVGEGT. V was shortened by 4 bases and J by 0 bases, with 10 bases between the two germline ends. The CDR3 length is 15 residues. CDR3 in amino acids: CASSSYRDSNQPQHF. In DNA, the CDR3 is TGTGCCAGCAGTTCCTACAGGGATAGCAATCAGCCCCAGCATTTT.

This clonotype was detected ten times or more. V usage is TRBV20-1 and J usage is TRBJ2-7; D might be TRBD1 or TRBD2, each matching 5 bases. CDR1 and CDR2 from the germline V gene are DFQATT and SNEGSKA (reference sequence). There are 14 residues in the CDR3. The V and J ends lost 5 bases and 2 bases respectively, with 16 bases between them. The CDR3 loop is CSAPGRPSPYEQYF. The CDR3 DNA is TGCAGTGCTCCGGGACGCCCTTCCCCCTACGAGCAGTACTTC.

The CDR3 nucleotides are TGCGCCAGCAGCTTGGGCAGGGGGTCTATGGGGACCAACGTCCTGACTTTC. Translation: CASSLGRGSMGTNVLTF. This rearrangement joins TRBV5-1 to TRBJ2-6, with 7 bases lining up with TRBD1. CDR1 is SGHRS and CDR2 is YFSETQ in the germline V gene. The CDR3 has 17 amino acids. V was clipped by 0 bases and J by 8 bases; unmatched bases: 11.

This clonotype was counted between two and nine times. J is TRBJ1-1 and V is TRBV24-1, with D perhaps TRBD1 (6 bases). Deletions cut 5 bases from V and 4 bases from J, with 13 bases between. In germline, CDR1 is KGHDR, CDR2 SFDVKD. The CDR3 is made up of 14 amino acids. The CDR3, as DNA: TGTGCCACCAGTGTTGGCCGAGGGGGCACTGAAGCTTTCTTT. Residues: CATSVGRGGTEAFF.

This clonotype was seen more than once but under ten times. V is TRBV24-1 and J is TRBJ2-7; no reliable D call. Germline assignment: CDR1 KGHDR and CDR2 SFDVKD. The V gene lost 6 bases and the J gene lost 3 bases, with 8 bases spanning the gap. The CDR3 extends over 12 amino acids. CDR3 in amino acids: CATSHRDYEQYF. In nucleotides, the CDR3 is TGTGCCACCAGTCACAGAGACTACGAGCAGTACTTC.

This clonotype was observed a single time. One end of the junction varies from germline; a read error may be responsible. V gene TRBV18 combines with J gene TRBJ1-3; TRBD1 aligns across 7 bases. Germline CDR1 and CDR2: KGHSH and LQKENI. This CDR3 is 16 amino acids long. The CDR3: CASSQEQGIGGNTIHF. DNA for the CDR3: TGTGCCAGCTCACAAGAACAGGGGATAGGTGGAAACACCATACATTTT.

The CDR3 DNA follows: TGTGCCAGCAGCGACCAGTACGAGCAGTACGTC. Translated: CASSDQYEQYV. This chain joins TRBV25-1 and TRBJ2-7; the D is unclear. V was clipped by 6 bases and J by 4 bases, with 7 bases between them. This CDR3 has 11 amino acids. Germline assignment: CDR1 MGHDK and CDR2 SYGVNS.

This clonotype appeared a few times. The chain carries TRBV20-1 and TRBJ1-2; 9 bases align to TRBD1. The CDR3 runs 13 residues. V was pared by 2 bases and J by 6 bases, with 4 bases of the junction left unmatched. Germline CDR1 reads DFQATT; CDR2 reads SNEGSKA (reference sequence). The CDR3 is CSARNDRGDGYTF. The DNA for the CDR3 is TGCAGTGCTAGAAACGACAGGGGGGATGGCTACACCTTC.

J is TRBJ2-3 and V is TRBV5-1; 11 bases are shared with TRBD2. Germline V gene lookup returns CDR1 SGHRS and CDR2 YFSETQ. There are 15 residues in the CDR3. J gave up 5 bases and V 4 bases, and 6 bases lay outside the gene matches. CDR3 region: CASSTTSGNIDTQYF. CDR3 in DNA: TGCGCCAGCAGCACGACTAGCGGGAACATAGATACGCAGTATTTT.

The chain uses TRBV9 and TRBJ2-1; 7 bases are shared with TRBD1. V was pared by 0 bases and J by 5 bases, with 8 bases of the junction left unmatched. This CDR3 has 16 amino acids. The germline CDR1 and CDR2 sequences are SGDLS and YYNGEE. Here the CDR3 reads CASSVEGATVHNEQFF. CDR3 DNA sequence: TGTGCCAGCAGCGTAGAGGGGGCAACAGTCCACAATGAGCAGTTCTTC.

This clonotype was picked up a small number of times. As DNA, the CDR3 is TGTGCCAGCTTATTAAGTAAGGGTAGGGAGCAGTACTTC. Protein sequence: CASLLSKGREQYF. The rearrangement joins TRBV7-2 to TRBJ2-7, with no clear D. V lost 8 bases, J lost 7 bases, and 18 bases lay in between. CDR3 length: 13 amino acids. The germline V gene has CDR1 SGHTA and CDR2 FQGNSA.

The V gene is TRBV7-2, the J gene TRBJ2-2; a possible D gene is TRBD1 (6 bases). Trimming took 4 bases from V and 4 from J, leaving 16 bases between them. The CDR3 spans 16 residues. CDR1 is SGHTA and CDR2 is FQGNSA in the germline V gene. The CDR3 loop reads CASSSGTTTFTGELFF. In DNA form, the CDR3 reads TGTGCCAGCAGCTCAGGGACAACAACTTTCACCGGGGAGCTGTTTTTT.

This chain connects TRBV7-9 to TRBJ1-6; TRBD1 might be the D (5 bases). CDR3 size: 14 residues. The V end lost 0 bases, the J end lost 8 bases, and 8 bases lay between the germline ends. Germline V gives CDR1 SEHNR, CDR2 FQNEAQ (reference sequence). The CDR3 region is CASSLAGTDSPLHF. The CDR3 DNA is TGTGCCAGCAGCTTAGCAGGGACCGATTCACCCCTCCACTTT.

As for this clonotype: One base away lies a much larger clone, so this may be a sequencing read error. The chain carries TRBV5-1 and TRBJ1-1; unclear D gene. There are 13 residues in the CDR3. Germline V gene sequence: CDR1 SGHRS, CDR2 YFSETQ. Trimming took 0 bases from V and 6 from J, leaving 9 bases between them. CDR3 loop: CASSLVANAEAFF. The CDR3, as DNA: TGCGCCAGCAGCTTGGTTGCCAACGCTGAAGCTTTCTTT.

Written as DNA, the CDR3 is TGTGCCAGCAGTTGTATGGGGGGAGTTGGTACTGAAGCTTTCTTT. Protein: CASSCMGGVGTEAFF. This sequence joins TRBV12-3 or TRBV12-4 and TRBJ1-1; TRBD1 might be the D (5 bases). The CDR3 is 15 amino acids. Trimming took 4 bases from V and 5 from J, leaving 17 bases between them.

This clonotype was seen a few times. The CDR3 does not close with the conserved phenylalanine or tryptophan, likely indicating a read error. The V and J genes are TRBV6-5 and TRBJ1-5, with 10 positions matching TRBD1. V was pared by 8 bases and J by 2 bases, with 12 bases of the junction left unmatched. The CDR3 contains 17 residues. Germline V gene lookup returns CDR1 MNHEY and CDR2 SVGAGI. CDR3 residues: CASGSTGGGGGNQPQHL. The CDR3 DNA sequence: TGTGCCAGCGGGTCGACAGGGGGCGGAGGGGGCAATCAGCCCCAGCATCTT.

The rearrangement uses TRBV6-1 and TRBJ1-1; maybe TRBD1 (6 bases). The germline CDR1 and CDR2 sequences are MNHNS and SASEGT. CDR3 length equals 15 residues. V lost 7 bases and J 6 bases, leaving 21 bases between the germline ends. The CDR3 DNA reads TGTGCCAGCAAGATCCGGGACACACTTGGCGCTGAAGCTTTCTTT. It codes for CASKIRDTLGAEAFF.

This clonotype was seen at least ten times. CDR3: CSAIWWVGEQFF. The DNA for the CDR3 is TGCAGTGCTATTTGGTGGGTGGGTGAGCAGTTCTTC. The rearrangement links TRBV20-1 to TRBJ2-1, with unresolved D. The V end lost 4 bases, the J end lost 9 bases, and 13 bases lay between the germline ends. CDR1 is DFQATT, CDR2 SNEGSKA, per germline (reference sequence). The CDR3 length is 12 residues.